This is a list of T cell receptor beta chains from one sample in a study of OX40 agonist ivuxolimab in advanced cancers. Repertoires were generated with immunoSEQ multiplex PCR, while TCRdb's copy carries only in-frame clones and drops some. The sample lists tens of thousands of clones, around 91% seen once, with 10% to 15% in the top ten. This material consisted of CD4+ or CD8+ T cells sorted from blood, taken in a trial of the OX40 agonist ivuxolimab. The receptors were gathered from an adult with an advanced solid tumor such as melanoma, head and neck, liver or kidney cancer. Each CDR3 is given without its conserved first and last residue.

V gene: TRBV7-8; CDR3 length: 15; J gene: TRBJ2-7; CDR3 protein: ASIPGSSGERTYEQY
V gene: TRBV29-1; CDR3 length: 11; J gene: TRBJ2-7; CDR3 protein: SVGLASIYEQY
V gene: TRBV9; CDR3 length: 12; J gene: TRBJ2-7; CDR3 protein: ASSVGTGAYEQY
V gene: TRBV28; CDR3 length: 13; J gene: TRBJ2-3; CDR3 protein: ASSATGLGLDTQY
V gene: TRBV27; CDR3 length: 17; J gene: TRBJ1-3; CDR3 protein: ASSQKPFAIGLGGNTIY
V gene: TRBV7-8; CDR3 length: 12; J gene: TRBJ2-2; CDR3 protein: ASTDRGSTGELF
V gene: TRBV13; CDR3 length: 13; J gene: TRBJ2-1; CDR3 protein: ASSILAGLYNEQF
V gene: TRBV7-1; CDR3 length: 11; J gene: TRBJ2-7; CDR3 protein: ASRGPGDYEQY
V gene: TRBV6-5; CDR3 length: 12; J gene: TRBJ1-2; CDR3 protein: ASSYSIQNYGYT
V gene: TRBV10-3; CDR3 length: 18; J gene: TRBJ2-7; CDR3 protein: AISGDDPGTSGPVSYEQY
V gene: TRBV6-6; CDR3 length: 13; J gene: TRBJ2-3; CDR3 protein: ASSYSTLGADTQY
V gene: TRBV6-1; CDR3 length: 15; J gene: TRBJ1-5; CDR3 protein: ASSDRQGANSNQPQH
V gene: TRBV7-8; CDR3 length: 13; J gene: TRBJ2-3; CDR3 protein: ASSSKWEFEDTQY
V gene: TRBV6-6; CDR3 length: 13; J gene: TRBJ2-1; CDR3 protein: ASSYPSGDINEQF
V gene: TRBV27; CDR3 length: 13; J gene: TRBJ1-5; CDR3 protein: ASSLSAGINQPQH
V gene: TRBV7-3; CDR3 length: 14; J gene: TRBJ1-2; CDR3 protein: ASSLTWADQERGYT
V gene: TRBV4-2; CDR3 length: 14; J gene: TRBJ2-1; CDR3 protein: ASSQGFQVSGDEQF
V gene: TRBV6-1; CDR3 length: 13; J gene: TRBJ2-1; CDR3 protein: ASSLAPSSYNEQF
V gene: TRBV25-1; CDR3 length: 14; J gene: TRBJ1-5; CDR3 protein: ASSESGRGRNQPQH
V gene: TRBV4-3; CDR3 length: 13; J gene: TRBJ2-3; CDR3 protein: ASSQEGGRTDTQY
V gene: TRBV5-6; CDR3 length: 16; J gene: TRBJ2-3; CDR3 protein: ASSLVHASGTHTDTQY
V gene: TRBV27; CDR3 length: 15; J gene: TRBJ2-1; CDR3 protein: ASSLGTSDSSYNEQF
V gene: TRBV6-5; CDR3 length: 12; J gene: TRBJ2-7; CDR3 protein: ASRTGTGAYEQY
V gene: TRBV5-4; CDR3 length: 13; J gene: TRBJ2-7; CDR3 protein: ASSSLSTGVYEQY
V gene: TRBV5-1; CDR3 length: 14; J gene: TRBJ2-1; CDR3 protein: ASSWTGTERINEQF
V gene: TRBV19; CDR3 length: 12; J gene: TRBJ1-1; CDR3 protein: ASIVGGLETEAF
V gene: TRBV28; CDR3 length: 13; J gene: TRBJ2-1; CDR3 protein: ASNPGQEHINEQF
V gene: TRBV5-1; CDR3 length: 13; J gene: TRBJ2-1; CDR3 protein: ASSLTGALYNEQF
V gene: TRBV2; CDR3 length: 13; J gene: TRBJ2-1; CDR3 protein: ASSEWLAGYNEQF
V gene: TRBV15; CDR3 length: 14; J gene: NA; CDR3 protein: ATSRDGGVATYEQY
V gene: TRBV4-2; CDR3 length: 11; J gene: TRBJ2-7; CDR3 protein: ASSHTATYEQY
V gene: TRBV7-6; CDR3 length: 12; J gene: TRBJ1-3; CDR3 protein: ASSLDGGGNTIY
V gene: TRBV7-9; CDR3 length: 10; J gene: NA; CDR3 protein: ASSTTGSEQY
V gene: TRBV9; CDR3 length: 11; J gene: NA; CDR3 protein: ASSVGLGGEQY
V gene: TRBV19; CDR3 length: 17; J gene: TRBJ1-1; CDR3 protein: ASSIFLVRGTKENTEAF
V gene: TRBV28; CDR3 length: 8; J gene: TRBJ2-7; CDR3 protein: ASSAGEQY
V gene: TRBV28; CDR3 length: 12; J gene: TRBJ2-1; CDR3 protein: ASNPTFSYNEQF
V gene: TRBV4-3; CDR3 length: 14; J gene: TRBJ2-1; CDR3 protein: ASSQDGDTPYNEQF
V gene: TRBV27; CDR3 length: 11; J gene: TRBJ2-1; CDR3 protein: ASSLSGFSEQF
V gene: TRBV9; CDR3 length: 11; J gene: TRBJ2-2; CDR3 protein: ASSATDGGELF
V gene: TRBV7-6; CDR3 length: 13; J gene: TRBJ1-2; CDR3 protein: ASSLTSGVNYGYT
V gene: TRBV20-1; CDR3 length: 9; J gene: TRBJ1-1; CDR3 protein: SARIEIGAF
V gene: TRBV16; CDR3 length: 14; J gene: TRBJ1-1; CDR3 protein: ASSRGWGGGNTEAF
V gene: TRBV19; CDR3 length: 12; J gene: TRBJ2-1; CDR3 protein: ASKDIYSYNEQF
V gene: TRBV11-2; CDR3 length: 11; J gene: TRBJ2-7; CDR3 protein: ASERGQGYEQY
V gene: TRBV29-1; CDR3 length: 13; J gene: TRBJ2-1; CDR3 protein: SSSSRGQGNNEQF
V gene: TRBV5-5; CDR3 length: 12; J gene: TRBJ2-3; CDR3 protein: ASSLNGASDTQY
V gene: TRBV9; CDR3 length: 14; J gene: TRBJ2-5; CDR3 protein: ASSSRGGQVEEDQY
V gene: TRBV7-2; CDR3 length: 12; J gene: TRBJ2-3; CDR3 protein: ASSLGFDTDTQY
V gene: TRBV10-1; CDR3 length: 11; J gene: TRBJ2-5; CDR3 protein: ASSETPSETQY
V gene: TRBV15; CDR3 length: 14; J gene: TRBJ1-1; CDR3 protein: ATSRDLGVLGTEAF
V gene: TRBV19; CDR3 length: 11; J gene: TRBJ1-5; CDR3 protein: ASSAGVWEPQH
V gene: TRBV7-9; CDR3 length: 13; J gene: TRBJ2-3; CDR3 protein: ASSLRPRFTDTQY
V gene: TRBV28; CDR3 length: 14; J gene: TRBJ1-2; CDR3 protein: ASRWAPESGDESYT
V gene: TRBV15; CDR3 length: 13; J gene: TRBJ2-7; CDR3 protein: ATSELPGLSYEQY
V gene: TRBV30; CDR3 length: 11; J gene: TRBJ2-7; CDR3 protein: AWTETAVYEQY
V gene: TRBV4-1; CDR3 length: 14; J gene: TRBJ1-4; CDR3 protein: ASSQGVTGGNEKLF